This T cell receptor beta chain comes out of a study of a mutant IDH1 vaccine in newly diagnosed glioma. Study-wide findings and caveats: Changes in the top peripheral T cell clonotypes seemingly had no bearing on pseudoprogression. Patients showed vaccine-induced immune responses at a rate of roughly 94%.

This table comes from immunoSEQ multiplex PCR, and its TCRdb copy is limited to in-frame clones, with some not included. The data contain around 99,000 clones, about 80% of them singletons. Regarding time point: baseline, week 1 (first vaccination visit). Specified treatment: pre-vaccination baseline after standard-of-care therapy. Donors harbored newly found WHO grade 3 or 4 IDH1-mutant, ATRX-lost astrocytomas. There are 15 residues in the CDR3. Per germline, CDR1 SNHLY and CDR2 FYNNEI. J gave up 2 bases and V 6 bases, and 2 bases lay outside the gene matches. Notes on this clone: Its antigen is unknown.

The sequence was obtained from a man in his forties with glioma. The source was PBMCs, collected from a glioma patient treated with radiotherapy, temozolomide or both. V usage is TRBV2 and J usage is TRBJ2-1; 12 bases are a match to TRBD2. The DNA of the CDR3 is TGTGCCAGCAGCTCTAGCGGGGGGGCCTACAATGAGCAGTTCTTC. It translates to CASSSSGGAYNEQFF.